A selection of T cell receptor beta chains follows, all from one sample in a study of T cells in Graves' hyperthyroidism and ophthalmopathy. TCRdb used MiXCR to reprocess the multiplex PCR reads, holding one entry per CDR3 protein. The table lists fewer than 400,000 distinct CDR3 sequences, 20% to 30% of them singletons, with around 70% in the top ten. Sequenced material: blood. Receptor source: a man aged 50 or older with Graves' hyperthyroidism. The CDR3 runs from the conserved cysteine through the conserved F or W. The D gene is left open where the match is weak. The size of a clone is reported for some rows only, either as once, few or many, or as a class for expanded clones.

j_gene,v_gene,d_gene,abundance,CDR3nt,CDR3aa
TRBJ1-3,TRBV18,NA,few,TGTGCCAGCTCACAGACTGGAACCACCATATATTTT,CASSQTGTTIYF
TRBJ1-1,TRBV9,NA,NA,TGTGCCAGCAGCGCCGTCTCCCAGGGGACTGAAGCTTTCTTT,CASSAVSQGTEAFF
TRBJ1-4,TRBV2,NA,few,TGTGCCAGCAGTGAAGCTGTCGGGGGAGCAACTAATGAAAAACTGTTTTTT,CASSEAVGGATNEKLFF
TRBJ2-5,TRBV18,NA,few,TGTGCCAGCTCACCGAGGGCTACTCAAGAGACCCAGTACTTC,CASSPRATQETQYF
TRBJ1-2,TRBV7-9,NA,few,TGTGCCACAAGGTGGGGTCTTGGCTACACCTTC,CATRWGLGYTF
TRBJ2-7,TRBV3-1,NA,NA,TGTGCCAGCAGCCAAGAAGCGGCGTTCTACGAGCAGTACTTC,CASSQEAAFYEQYF
TRBJ2-1,TRBV5-1,NA,NA,TGCGCCAGCAGCTTGGCGACTAGCAATGAGCAGTTCTTC,CASSLATSNEQFF
TRBJ1-5,TRBV10-3,NA,NA,TGTGCCATCAGTGAGGATGATCAGCCCCAGCATTTT,CAISEDDQPQHF
TRBJ1-6,TRBV9,NA,NA,TGTGCCAGCAGCATACGAGCCCTCCACTTT,CASSIRALHF
TRBJ2-1,TRBV7-3,TRBD2,many,TGTGCCAGCAGCTTAACCCGGACTAGCGGGAGCTACAATGAGCAGTTCTTC,CASSLTRTSGSYNEQFF
TRBJ2-6,TRBV6-1,NA,few,TGTGCCAGCAGCGGACAGACAACCTCTGGGGCCAACGTCCTGACTTTC,CASSGQTTSGANVLTF
TRBJ2-1,TRBV5-1,NA,NA,TGCGCCAGCAGCTCCTGGACGTCGAATGAGCAGTTCTTC,CASSSWTSNEQFF